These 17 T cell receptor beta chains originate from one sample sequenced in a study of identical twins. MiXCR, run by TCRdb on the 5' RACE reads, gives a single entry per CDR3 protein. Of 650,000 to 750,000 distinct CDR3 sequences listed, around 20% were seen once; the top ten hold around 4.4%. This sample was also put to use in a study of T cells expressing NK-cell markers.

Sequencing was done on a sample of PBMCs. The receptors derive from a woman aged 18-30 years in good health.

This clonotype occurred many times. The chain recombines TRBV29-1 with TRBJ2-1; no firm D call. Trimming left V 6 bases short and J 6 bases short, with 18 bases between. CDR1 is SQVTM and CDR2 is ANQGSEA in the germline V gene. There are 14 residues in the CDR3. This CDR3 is CSVADWQRLNEQFF. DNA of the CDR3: TGCAGCGTCGCCGACTGGCAGCGTCTCAATGAGCAGTTCTTC.

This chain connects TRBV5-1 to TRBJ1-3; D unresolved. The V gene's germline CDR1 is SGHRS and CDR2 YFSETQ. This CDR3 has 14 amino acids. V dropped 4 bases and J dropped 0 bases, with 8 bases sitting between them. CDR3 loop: CASSAWDSGNTIYF. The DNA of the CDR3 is TGCGCCAGCAGCGCTTGGGACTCTGGAAACACCATATATTTT.

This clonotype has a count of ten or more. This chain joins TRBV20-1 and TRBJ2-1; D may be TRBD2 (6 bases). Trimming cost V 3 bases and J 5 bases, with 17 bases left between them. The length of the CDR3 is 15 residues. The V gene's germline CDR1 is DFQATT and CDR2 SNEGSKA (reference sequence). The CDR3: CSASYAGRGHNEQFF. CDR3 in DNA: TGCAGTGCTAGTTACGCCGGGAGAGGACACAATGAGCAGTTCTTC.

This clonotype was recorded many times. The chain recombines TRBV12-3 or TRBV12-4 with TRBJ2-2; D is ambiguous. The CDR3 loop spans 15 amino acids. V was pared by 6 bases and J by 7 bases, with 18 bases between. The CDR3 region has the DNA TGTGCCAGCAGGGGTACCACCGTTTTGTTCGGGGAGCTGTTTTTT. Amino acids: CASRGTTVLFGELFF.

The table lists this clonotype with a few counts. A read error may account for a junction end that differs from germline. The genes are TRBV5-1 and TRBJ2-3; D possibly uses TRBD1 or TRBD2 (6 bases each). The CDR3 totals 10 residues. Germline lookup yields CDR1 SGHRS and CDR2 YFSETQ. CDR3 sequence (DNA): TGCGCCAGCAGGGGAGGCAGAGGGGGTTTT. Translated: CASRGGRGGF. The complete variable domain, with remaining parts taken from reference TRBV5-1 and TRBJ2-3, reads KAGVTQTPRYLIKTRGQQVTLSCSPISGHRSVSWYQQTPGQGLQFLFEYFSETQRNKGNFPGRFSGRQFSNSRSEMNVSTLELGDSALYLCASRGGRGGFGPGTRLTVL.

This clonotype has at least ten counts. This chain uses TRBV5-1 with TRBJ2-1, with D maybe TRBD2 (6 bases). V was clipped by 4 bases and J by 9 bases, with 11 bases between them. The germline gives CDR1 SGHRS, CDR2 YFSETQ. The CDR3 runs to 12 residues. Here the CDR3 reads CASSDPGGEQFF. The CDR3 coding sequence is TGCGCCAGCAGCGACCCCGGGGGTGAGCAGTTCTTC.

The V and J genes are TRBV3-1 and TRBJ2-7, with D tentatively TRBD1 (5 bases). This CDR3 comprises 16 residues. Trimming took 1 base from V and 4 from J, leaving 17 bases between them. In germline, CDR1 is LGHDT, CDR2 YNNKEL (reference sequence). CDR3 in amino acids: CASSQGRFGAGYEQYF. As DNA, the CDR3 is TGTGCCAGCAGCCAAGGACGTTTTGGGGCTGGGTACGAGCAGTACTTC.

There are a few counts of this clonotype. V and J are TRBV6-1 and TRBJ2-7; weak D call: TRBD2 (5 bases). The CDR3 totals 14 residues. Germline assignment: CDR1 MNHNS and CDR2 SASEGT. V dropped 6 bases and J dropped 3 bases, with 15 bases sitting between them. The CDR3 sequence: CASSRGGVSYEQYF. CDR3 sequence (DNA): TGTGCCAGCAGCCGGGGTGGGGTCAGCTACGAGCAGTACTTC.

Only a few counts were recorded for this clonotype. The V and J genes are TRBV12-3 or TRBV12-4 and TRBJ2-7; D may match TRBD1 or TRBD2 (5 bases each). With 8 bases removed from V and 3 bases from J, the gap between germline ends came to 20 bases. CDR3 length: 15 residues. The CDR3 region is CASCIRVGPNYEQYF. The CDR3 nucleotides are TGTGCCAGCTGCATCCGGGTGGGACCAAACTACGAGCAGTACTTC.

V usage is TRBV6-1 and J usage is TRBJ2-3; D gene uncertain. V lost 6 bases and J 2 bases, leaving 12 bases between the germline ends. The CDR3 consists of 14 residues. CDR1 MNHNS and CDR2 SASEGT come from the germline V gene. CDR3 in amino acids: CASRDGAPTDTQYF. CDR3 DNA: TGTGCCAGCAGGGACGGCGCCCCCACAGATACGCAGTATTTT.

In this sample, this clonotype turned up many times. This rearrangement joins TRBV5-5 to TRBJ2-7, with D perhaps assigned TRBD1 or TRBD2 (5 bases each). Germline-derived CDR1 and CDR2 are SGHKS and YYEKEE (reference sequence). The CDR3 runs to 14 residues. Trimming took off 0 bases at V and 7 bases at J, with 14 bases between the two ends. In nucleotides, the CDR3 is TGTGCCAGCAGCTTGGTGGGGCGGGCTCGGGAGCAGTACTTC. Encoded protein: CASSLVGRAREQYF.

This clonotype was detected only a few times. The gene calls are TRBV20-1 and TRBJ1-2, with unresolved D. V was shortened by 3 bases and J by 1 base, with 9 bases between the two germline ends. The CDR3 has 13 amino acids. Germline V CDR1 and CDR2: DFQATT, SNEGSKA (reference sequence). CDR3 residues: CSASGTVNYGYTF. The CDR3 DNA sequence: TGCAGTGCTAGTGGTACGGTTAACTATGGCTACACCTTC.

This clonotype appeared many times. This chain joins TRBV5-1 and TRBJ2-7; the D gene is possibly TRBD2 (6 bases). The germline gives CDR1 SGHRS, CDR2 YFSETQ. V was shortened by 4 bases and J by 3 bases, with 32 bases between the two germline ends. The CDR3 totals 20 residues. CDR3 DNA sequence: TGCGCCAGCAGCCCGCGTGGTCCGTCGCCGACGGAGGGATATTACTACGAGCAGTACTTC. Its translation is CASSPRGPSPTEGYYYEQYF. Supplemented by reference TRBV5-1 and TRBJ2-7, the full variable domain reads KAGVTQTPRYLIKTRGQQVTLSCSPISGHRSVSWYQQTPGQGLQFLFEYFSETQRNKGNFPGRFSGRQFSNSRSEMNVSTLELGDSALYLCASSPRGPSPTEGYYYEQYFGPGTRLTVT.

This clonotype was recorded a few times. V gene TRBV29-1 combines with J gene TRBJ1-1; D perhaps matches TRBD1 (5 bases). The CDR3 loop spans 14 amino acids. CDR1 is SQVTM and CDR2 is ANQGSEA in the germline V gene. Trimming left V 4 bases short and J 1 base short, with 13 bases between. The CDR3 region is CSVGTGGGNTEAFF. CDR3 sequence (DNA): TGCAGCGTTGGAACTGGGGGGGGGAACACTGAAGCTTTCTTT.

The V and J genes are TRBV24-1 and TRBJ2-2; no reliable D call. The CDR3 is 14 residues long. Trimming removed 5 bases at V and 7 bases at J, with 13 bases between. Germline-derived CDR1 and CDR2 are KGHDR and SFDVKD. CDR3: CATSGSGGGGELFF. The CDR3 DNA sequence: TGTGCCACCAGTGGTTCGGGTGGCGGCGGGGAGCTGTTTTTT.

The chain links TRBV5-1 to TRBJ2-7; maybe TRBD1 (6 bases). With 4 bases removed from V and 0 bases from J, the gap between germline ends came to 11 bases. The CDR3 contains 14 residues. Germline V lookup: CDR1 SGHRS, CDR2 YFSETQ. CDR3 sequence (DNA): TGCGCCAGCAGCCCGGGACACTTCTCCTACGAGCAGTACTTC. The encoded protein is CASSPGHFSYEQYF.

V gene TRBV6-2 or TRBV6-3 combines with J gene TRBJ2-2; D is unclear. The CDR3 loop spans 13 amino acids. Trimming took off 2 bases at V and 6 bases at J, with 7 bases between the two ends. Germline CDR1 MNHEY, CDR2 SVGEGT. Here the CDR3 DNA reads TGTGCCAGCAGTTACCTCCATCCCGGGGAGCTGTTTTTT. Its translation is CASSYLHPGELFF.